Each of the 29 T cell receptor beta chains below was sequenced from the same sample in a study of shared T cell receptors in the human thymus. Sequencing used immunoSEQ multiplex PCR; TCRdb keeps in-frame clones, though not all of them. The profile shows about 380,000 clones, about 95% of them singletons. Sequencing was carried out using thymocytes. The receptor source for this set is a human donor.

The chain carries TRBV27 and TRBJ1-5, with D possibly matching TRBD1 (5 bases). The ends were cut back, 6 bases at V and 0 bases at J, with 9 bases in the middle. The CDR3 consists of 14 residues. The germline V gene has CDR1 MNHEY and CDR2 SMNVEV (reference sequence). The CDR3 loop reads CASRGLDSNQPQHF. The CDR3 coding sequence is TGTGCCAGCAGGGGACTCGATAGCAATCAGCCCCAGCATTTT.

The chain uses TRBV28 and TRBJ2-3; 9 bases are a match to TRBD2. Trimming removed 6 bases from V and 3 bases from J; junction bases left unmatched: 16. This CDR3 is 18 amino acids long. Germline values: CDR1 MDHEN, CDR2 SYDVKM. DNA of the CDR3: TGTGCCAGCAGAGTTCCCGGTGGAGCGGGAGGTCGTACAGATACGCAGTATTTT. Translated: CASRVPGGAGGRTDTQYF.

The rearrangement uses TRBV18 and TRBJ2-5; 12 bases fit TRBD1. The CDR3 consists of 16 residues. Germline V gene lookup returns CDR1 KGHSH and CDR2 LQKENI. With 4 bases clipped from V and 5 bases from J, the junction kept 8 bases outside the gene matches. CDR3 in amino acids: CASSHGDRGLSETQYF. Written as DNA, the CDR3 is TGTGCCAGCTCACACGGGGACAGGGGGCTGTCGGAGACCCAGTACTTC.

This clone was observed a single time. The chain carries TRBV27 and TRBJ2-7, with TRBD1 matching over 11 bases. CDR1 is MNHEY and CDR2 is SMNVEV in the germline V gene (reference sequence). Trimming took 3 bases from V and 4 from J; bases not matched to a gene: 23. The CDR3 consists of 21 residues. CDR3 residues: CASSFPTPGQGEGGWKYEQYF. DNA for the CDR3: TGTGCCAGCAGTTTCCCGACCCCGGGACAGGGGGAGGGGGGATGGAAATACGAGCAGTACTTC.

This chain links TRBV11-2 with TRBJ1-2; D possibly corresponds to TRBD1 (5 bases). From germline, CDR1 is SGHAT and CDR2 FQNNGV. CDR3 length: 15 residues. The V end lost 1 base, the J end lost 8 bases, and 17 bases lay between the germline ends. The CDR3 nucleotides are TGTGCCAGCAGCTTAGGAGAGGGCAGGGAGGGAGGCTACACCTTC. Its translation: CASSLGEGREGGYTF.

The chain employs TRBV29-1 and TRBJ2-7, with 8 bases aligning to TRBD1. V shed 6 bases, J shed 6 bases, and the junction held 13 bases outside the gene matches. This CDR3 is built from 14 residues. The germline V gene has CDR1 SQVTM and CDR2 ANQGSEA. The CDR3 DNA is TGCAGCGTCAGACAGGGGCCCGGCTTTGGCGAGCAGTACTTC. It is translated as CSVRQGPGFGEQYF.

The rearrangement uses TRBV7-9 and TRBJ1-3; no firm D call. Germline-derived CDR1 and CDR2 are SEHNR and FQNEAQ (reference sequence). V lost 11 bases, J lost 2 bases, and 13 bases lay in between. CDR3 length equals 13 residues. CDR3 nucleotide sequence: TGTGCCGGAGAGTTCGGGGCTGGAAACACCATATATTTT. Translation gives CAGEFGAGNTIYF. Using reference TRBV7-9 and TRBJ1-3 for the parts outside the CDR3, the full variable domain is DTGVSQNPRHKITKRGQNVTFRCDPISEHNRLYWYRQTLGQGPEFLTYFQNEAQLEKSRLLSDRFSAERPKGSFSTLEIQRTEQGDSAMYLCAGEFGAGNTIYFGEGSWLTVV.

The J gene is TRBJ2-5, the V gene TRBV5-1; TRBD1 matches 8 bases. The CDR3 is 16 amino acids. With 4 bases clipped from V and 2 bases from J, the junction kept 10 bases outside the gene matches. Germline V gives CDR1 SGHRS, CDR2 YFSETQ. The CDR3 DNA reads as TGCGCCAGCAGCGCCGACCCAGGACAGGGACAAGAGACCCAGTACTTC. Its protein is CASSADPGQGQETQYF. The whole variable domain, filled in from reference TRBV5-1 and TRBJ2-5, reads KAGVTQTPRYLIKTRGQQVTLSCSPISGHRSVSWYQQTPGQGLQFLFEYFSETQRNKGNFPGRFSGRQFSNSRSEMNVSTLELGDSALYLCASSADPGQGQETQYFGPGTRLLVL.

CDR3 bases: TGTGCCAGCAGCGCCACCTACAGGGGGCGGACAGATACGCAGTATTTT. Translated: CASSATYRGRTDTQYF. The chain carries TRBV9 and TRBJ2-3, with TRBD1 matching over 9 bases. The CDR3 covers 16 residues. The junction had 8 bases not matched to a gene; V was cut back by 3 bases and J by 3 bases. Looked up from germline, CDR1 is SGDLS and CDR2 is YYNGEE.

The chain joins TRBV28 to TRBJ1-2; D unclear. Trimming stripped 3 bases from V and 3 bases from J, with 11 bases between. CDR1 MDHEN and CDR2 SYDVKM come from the germline V gene. This CDR3 region has 14 residues. This chain's CDR3 is CASSFGRTDYGYTF. The CDR3 coding sequence is TGTGCCAGCAGTTTCGGCCGTACCGACTATGGCTACACCTTC.

The genes are TRBV27 and TRBJ2-4; 9 nucleotides agree with TRBD1. The CDR3 runs 15 residues. Germline V lookup: CDR1 MNHEY, CDR2 SMNVEV (reference sequence). V gave up 8 bases and J gave up 3 bases; unmatched junction bases: 8. CDR3 bases: TGTGCCAGCGCTCGGACAGGGGAAGTCAAAAACATTCAGTACTTC. Its protein product is CASARTGEVKNIQYF.

The chain is built from TRBV25-1 and TRBJ1-1, with 8 bases that match TRBD1. The CDR3 length is 14 residues. V lost 6 bases and J lost 5; bases outside the gene matches: 8. Per the germline V gene, CDR1 is MGHDK and CDR2 is SYGVNS. The CDR3 bases are TGTGCCAGCAGCGACCTCAGGGGGCAGACTGAAGCTTTCTTT. Its protein product is CASSDLRGQTEAFF.

The chain carries TRBV7-2 and TRBJ2-1, with D perhaps TRBD2 (6 bases). CDR1 is SGHTA and CDR2 is FQGNSA in the germline V gene. Trimming took off 0 bases at V and 9 bases at J, with 9 bases between the two ends. The length of the CDR3 is 13 residues. CDR3 residues: CASSLAGGGEQFF. The CDR3 DNA follows: TGTGCCAGCAGCTTAGCGGGAGGTGGTGAGCAGTTCTTC.

This clone was observed a single time. The V call is TRBV5-1, the J call TRBJ1-1; 8 bases match TRBD1. The germline V gene encodes CDR1 SGHRS and CDR2 YFSETQ. After removal of 8 bases from V and 1 base from J, the junction contained 7 bases not matched to a gene. CDR3 length: 14 amino acids. The CDR3: CASGQGSENTEAFF. The DNA of the CDR3 is TGCGCCAGTGGACAGGGCTCGGAGAACACTGAAGCTTTCTTT.

This sequence joins TRBV28 and TRBJ1-5; D perhaps matches TRBD1 (6 bases). The V end lost 9 bases, the J end lost 4 bases, and 10 bases lay between the germline ends. Looked up from germline, CDR1 is MDHEN and CDR2 is SYDVKM. There are 12 residues in the CDR3. CDR3 amino acids: CASTTGNQPQHF. CDR3 DNA sequence: TGTGCCAGTACCACAGGGAATCAGCCCCAGCATTTT.

This sequence joins TRBV11-2 and TRBJ2-5; D possibly uses TRBD1 or TRBD2 (5 bases each). The V end lost 1 base, the J end lost 0 bases, and 15 bases lay between the germline ends. CDR3 size: 17 residues. Germline assignment: CDR1 SGHAT and CDR2 FQNNGV. DNA of the CDR3: TGTGCCAGCAGCTTAGTTGGCCGGGGCCTGTACCAAGAGACCCAGTACTTC. As protein: CASSLVGRGLYQETQYF.

V gene TRBV5-6 combines with J gene TRBJ1-2, with D hard to call. There are 16 residues in the CDR3. Per germline, CDR1 SGHDT and CDR2 YYEEEE. With 7 bases removed from V and 0 bases from J, the gap between germline ends came to 19 bases. CDR3 loop: CASRLRHPSTNYGYTF. The CDR3 nucleotides read TGTGCCAGCCGACTGAGACACCCTTCCACTAACTATGGCTACACCTTC. The full variable domain, with the rest looked up from reference TRBV5-6 and TRBJ1-2, is DAGVTQSPTHLIKTRGQQVTLRCSPKSGHDTVSWYQQALGQGPQFIFQYYEEEERQRGNFPDRFSGHQFPNYSSELNVNALLLGDSALYLCASRLRHPSTNYGYTFGSGTRLTVV.

This clone showed up just a few times. V is TRBV19 and J is TRBJ1-1, with D perhaps matching TRBD1 (5 bases). V gave up 7 bases and J gave up 3 bases, with 33 bases separating them. Germline values: CDR1 LNHDA, CDR2 SQIVND (reference sequence). CDR3 length: 20 amino acids. The CDR3 loop reads CASIPRGGLTREGVDTEAFF. The CDR3 nucleotides read TGTGCCAGTATCCCCCGGGGAGGTCTCACCAGGGAAGGGGTCGACACTGAAGCTTTCTTT.

The chain employs TRBV4-2 and TRBJ1-3; D call uncertain. V lost 7 bases, J lost 0 bases, and 10 bases lay in between. CDR3 length: 14 residues. From germline, CDR1 is LGHNA and CDR2 YNFKEQ. Written as DNA, the CDR3 is TGTGCCAGCACCCCGGGTTACTCTGGAAACACCATATATTTT. Protein product: CASTPGYSGNTIYF.

In its sample, this clone was seen once. The rearrangement joins TRBV28 to TRBJ1-2; D unresolved. V lost 1 base and J lost 3, with 12 bases in between. The CDR3 loop spans 15 amino acids. CDR1 and CDR2 (germline): MDHEN, SYDVKM. For the CDR3, the DNA is TGTGCCAGCAGTTTATCGGAGGGTAGATACTATGGCTACACCTTC. Its protein is CASSLSEGRYYGYTF.

The J gene is TRBJ2-7, the V gene TRBV5-1; D gene unclear. The CDR3 runs 13 residues. V lost 2 bases to trimming and J lost 3 bases, with 9 bases between them. Germline values: CDR1 SGHRS, CDR2 YFSETQ. The CDR3 DNA follows: TGCGCCAGCAGCTTCTGCGCTGGCTACGAGCAGTACTTC. Translated, it gives CASSFCAGYEQYF.

The chain joins TRBV21-1 to TRBJ2-1; the table assigns TRBD2, which was not confirmed against the DNA. TRBV21-1 is termed a pseudogene. The CDR3 consists of 20 residues. This chain's CDR3 is CASSPHLTSGRAENFNEQFF. Written as DNA, the CDR3 is TGTGCCAGCAGCCCTCACCTGACTAGCGGGAGGGCCGAGAACTTCAATGAGCAGTTCTTC.

The genes are TRBV28 and TRBJ2-3, with TRBD2 matching 7 bases. The CDR3 covers 18 residues. V shed 3 bases and J 0 bases; nucleotides not matched to a gene: 12. Germline V gene sequence: CDR1 MDHEN, CDR2 SYDVKM. For the CDR3, the DNA is TGTGCCAGCAGTTTTATCCGGAGCGGGACTCCTAGCACAGATACGCAGTATTTT. This sequence encodes CASSFIRSGTPSTDTQYF.

This clone occurred a few times. As DNA, the CDR3 is TGTGCCATCAGTGAGTTTCTAGCGGCATACGAGCAGTACTTC. This codes for CAISEFLAAYEQYF. The rearrangement links TRBV10-3 to TRBJ2-7, with 7 bases identical to TRBD2. The CDR3 loop spans 14 amino acids. Germline V gene lookup returns CDR1 ENHRY and CDR2 SYGVKD. With V trimmed by 1 base and J by 4 bases, 4 bases remained unmatched.

V usage is TRBV27 and J usage is TRBJ1-4; D is unclear. V was shortened by 5 bases and J by 9 bases, with 10 bases between the two germline ends. The CDR3 spans 12 residues. Per the germline V gene, CDR1 is MNHEY and CDR2 is SMNVEV (reference sequence). The CDR3 spells CASSPKGKKLFF. Written as DNA, the CDR3 is TGTGCCAGCAGTCCGAAGGGTAAAAAACTGTTTTTT.

The chain recombines TRBV6-6 with TRBJ1-2, with a tentative D call TRBD1 (6 bases). The CDR3 covers 13 residues. Germline CDR1 reads MNHNY; CDR2 reads SVGAGI (reference sequence). V lost 4 bases to trimming and J lost 5 bases, with 11 bases between them. The CDR3 DNA sequence: TGTGCCAGCAGTTTCGACAGGCAGTATGGCTACACCTTC. Its translation: CASSFDRQYGYTF.

This clone was seen a single time. The chain has TRBV28 and TRBJ1-5; D unclear. V was clipped by 4 bases and J by 3 bases, with 13 bases between them. The CDR3 is made up of 15 amino acids. Germline loops: CDR1 MDHEN, CDR2 SYDVKM. The CDR3 nucleotides read TGTGCCAGCAGTTCCCGGGAGCGGGACAATCAGCCCCAGCATTTT. This sequence encodes CASSSRERDNQPQHF.

The chain couples TRBV4-1 to TRBJ2-7; possibly TRBD1 for D (6 bases). This CDR3 is 20 amino acids long. Per the germline V gene, CDR1 is MGHRA and CDR2 is YSYEKL. Trimming removed 3 bases at V and 6 bases at J, with 33 bases between. The CDR3 region is CASSQDSGTPKLRPGCEQYF. The DNA of the CDR3 is TGCGCCAGCAGCCAGGACTCCGGGACACCTAAATTAAGGCCGGGGTGCGAGCAGTACTTC.

This clone was seen only once. The chain joins TRBV7-9 to TRBJ2-7; D ambiguous. The germline V gene encodes CDR1 SEHNR and CDR2 FQNEAQ (reference sequence). The CDR3 has 15 residues. V gave up 5 bases and J gave up 6 bases, with 20 bases separating them. The CDR3 sequence: CASSAHSRVYGEQYF. The CDR3 DNA sequence: TGTGCCAGCAGCGCCCATAGCCGGGTTTACGGCGAGCAGTACTTC. The full variable domain, rest sourced from reference TRBV7-9 and TRBJ2-7, is DTGVSQNPRHKITKRGQNVTFRCDPISEHNRLYWYRQTLGQGPEFLTYFQNEAQLEKSRLLSDRFSAERPKGSFSTLEIQRTEQGDSAMYLCASSAHSRVYGEQYFGPGTRLTVT.